This T cell receptor (beta chain) derives from a study of breast tumors, draining lymph nodes, adjacent tissues. Study-level results: Tumors had less TCR diversity than lymph nodes, more than nontumor tissue. Data only fit, rather than demonstrated, lymph node origin of most tumor T cells. Luminal-like breast cancer showed significantly higher tumor–nontumor repertoire similarity than basal-like.

Per the germline V gene, CDR1 is KGHSH and CDR2 is LQKENI. V lost 3 bases to trimming and J lost 4 bases, with 7 bases between them. The CDR3 runs to 13 residues. TCRdb passed the multiplex PCR reads through MiXCR, listing each CDR3 protein once. In the table there are 15,000 to 20,000 distinct CDR3 sequences, roughly 43% of which are singletons. Comment on this clonotype: Its antigen is undetermined.

The specimen sequenced was breast tumor tissue. This clonotype originated in a female donor with breast cancer. Some clones in this sample may be carry-over from other donors' samples. The rearrangement joins TRBV18 to TRBJ1-3; D not resolved. CDR3 coding DNA: TGTGCCAGCTCACCCAAGGACGGAAACACCATATATTTT. This encodes CASSPKDGNTIYF.